Presented here are 24 T cell receptor beta chains from one specimen sequenced in a study of chemoradiotherapy in HPV16-positive cancers. Profiling relied on immunoSEQ multiplex PCR, and the TCRdb table lists in-frame clones only, not all of them. The data contain fewer than 25,000 clones, roughly 90% of them singletons. Sequenced here: blood, sampled from a patient who underwent chemoradiotherapy. The receptor set was obtained from a human donor with HPV-associated anogenital cancer.

This rearrangement joins TRBV6-7 to TRBJ1-2, with 8 bases matching TRBD1. TRBV6-7 is assigned to the ORF class and has an uncertain function. The CDR3 runs to 12 residues. The ends lost 8 bases at V and 8 bases at J; junction bases unmatched: 7. The CDR3 spells CASRQGSDGYTF. CDR3 nucleotide sequence: TGTGCCAGCCGACAGGGGTCGGACGGCTACACCTTC.

The chain couples TRBV6-4 to TRBJ2-2, with a weak D call TRBD2 (7 bases). There are 14 residues in the CDR3. Trimming removed 8 bases from V and 5 bases from J, with 15 bases in between. Germline CDR1 MRHNA, CDR2 SNTAGT. Written as DNA, the CDR3 is TGTGCCAGCCGGAGGGGGAGGGAGACCGGGGAGCTGTTTTTT. This sequence encodes CASRRGRETGELFF.

The J gene is TRBJ1-4, the V gene TRBV5-4; D gene unclear. Per germline, CDR1 SGHNT and CDR2 YYREEE (reference sequence). The CDR3 totals 12 residues. The germline V and J ends were trimmed by 4 bases and 4 bases, with 5 bases remaining between them. The CDR3 region is CASSISNEKLFF. The CDR3 nucleotides read TGTGCCAGCAGCATTAGTAATGAAAAACTGTTTTTT.

The rearrangement links TRBV28 to TRBJ2-5, with unresolved D. The CDR3 is 12 residues long. Per the germline V gene, CDR1 is MDHEN and CDR2 is SYDVKM. The ends were cut back, 1 base at V and 3 bases at J, with 3 bases in the middle. Here the CDR3 reads CASSLYKETQYF. CDR3 nucleotide sequence: TGTGCCAGCAGTTTATACAAAGAGACCCAGTACTTC. Drawing the rest from reference TRBV28 and TRBJ2-5, the complete variable domain is DVKVTQSSRYLVKRTGEKVFLECVQDMDHENMFWYRQDPGLGLRLIYFSYDVKMKEKGDIPEGYSVSREKKERFSLILESASTNQTSMYLCASSLYKETQYFGPGTRLLVL.

This rearrangement joins TRBV28 to TRBJ2-7; 8 nucleotides match TRBD2. This CDR3 spans 15 amino acids. The trim removed 5 bases at V and 5 bases at J, leaving 11 bases unmatched. Germline V gene sequence: CDR1 MDHEN, CDR2 SYDVKM. For the CDR3, the DNA is TGTGCCAGCAGTAGTGGGGGGAGCGGGAGTAACGAGCAGTACTTC. This gives the protein CASSSGGSGSNEQYF.

J is TRBJ2-7 and V is TRBV10-3; perhaps TRBD2 as D (6 bases). The V gene's germline CDR1 is ENHRY and CDR2 SYGVKD. This CDR3 is built from 17 residues. V was cut by 4 bases and J by 4 bases, with 23 bases left in between. The CDR3 spells CAISGGPAGLQGYEQYF. CDR3 DNA sequence: TGTGCCATCAGTGGGGGCCCTGCGGGACTCCAGGGATACGAGCAGTACTTC.

This chain links TRBV7-2 with TRBJ1-2; D is uncertain. Germline V CDR1 and CDR2: SGHTA, FQGNSA. The CDR3 contains 13 residues. V lost 4 bases and J 4 bases, leaving 10 bases between the germline ends. CDR3 residues: CASSSYGTYGYTF. DNA of the CDR3: TGTGCCAGCAGCTCTTACGGAACCTATGGCTACACCTTC.

The chain combines TRBV7-2 with TRBJ1-2; 9 bases line up with TRBD1. This CDR3 comprises 13 residues. V was clipped by 4 bases and J by 4 bases; unmatched bases: 1. The V gene's germline CDR1 is SGHTA and CDR2 FQGNSA. CDR3 in DNA: TGTGCCAGCAGCTCGACAGGGGGCTATGGCTACACCTTC. This encodes CASSSTGGYGYTF.

This sequence joins TRBV9 and TRBJ1-1, with a weak D call TRBD1 (6 bases). The CDR3 runs to 11 residues. Trimming removed 3 bases at V and 6 bases at J, with 6 bases between. Looked up from germline, CDR1 is SGDLS and CDR2 is YYNGEE. The CDR3 reads CASSDRAEAFF. As DNA, the CDR3 is TGTGCCAGCAGCGACAGGGCTGAAGCTTTCTTT.

The chain recombines TRBV7-3 with TRBJ2-3, with 7 bases aligning to TRBD2. Germline V gene data show CDR1 as SGHTA and CDR2 as FQGTGA. J lost 6 bases, V lost 3 bases, and 12 bases had no gene match. The CDR3 contains 16 residues. DNA of the CDR3: TGTGCCAGCAGCTTGGCGGGCGGGGGAGTTCGTGATACGCAGTATTTT. Its protein is CASSLAGGGVRDTQYF.

The chain joins TRBV23-1 to TRBJ1-5; D uncertain. TRBV23-1 is an ORF; its function is uncertain. The CDR3 consists of 15 residues. Trimming left V 8 bases short and J 0 bases short, with 14 bases between. The CDR3 is CASPRVLHSNQPQHF. The CDR3 DNA reads TGCGCCAGCCCCCGGGTGCTTCATAGCAATCAGCCCCAGCATTTT.

The chain employs TRBV7-3 and TRBJ2-1, with 11 bases that match TRBD2. Trimming cost V 5 bases and J 2 bases; bases outside gene matches: 17. CDR3 size: 20 residues. Germline CDR1 SGHTA, CDR2 FQGTGA. CDR3 bases: TGTGCCAGCAGCCCATGGGGCTCCGATAGCGGGAGGGGGGCCTACAATGAGCAGTTCTTC. It is translated as CASSPWGSDSGRGAYNEQFF.

This sequence joins TRBV27 and TRBJ2-5, with no clear D. Trimming shortened V by 3 bases and J by 5 bases, and 13 bases separated the two germline ends. The germline CDR1 and CDR2 sequences are MNHEY and SMNVEV (reference sequence). CDR3 length equals 14 residues. The chain's CDR3 is CASSFMEKWETQYF. CDR3 coding DNA: TGTGCCAGCAGTTTTATGGAAAAATGGGAGACCCAGTACTTC.

The rearrangement links TRBV9 to TRBJ2-2; 12 bases match TRBD2. Unmatched junction bases numbered 11, after V lost 4 bases and J lost 7 bases. The CDR3 extends over 17 amino acids. Germline assignment: CDR1 SGDLS and CDR2 YYNGEE. The CDR3 spells CASSTLLAGGPFGELFF. CDR3 bases: TGTGCCAGCAGCACTCTTCTAGCGGGAGGGCCATTCGGGGAGCTGTTTTTT.

CDR3 loop: CASSATLLSYEQYF. CDR3 DNA sequence: TGTGCCAGCAGTGCCACCTTACTCTCCTACGAGCAGTACTTC. This rearrangement joins TRBV2 to TRBJ2-7; D is unclear. The CDR3 spans 14 residues. The germline CDR1 and CDR2 sequences are SNHLY and FYNNEI. V gave up 4 bases and J gave up 0 bases, with 10 bases separating them.

This clone was seen once. The chain employs TRBV10-2 and TRBJ2-7, with 11 bases lining up with TRBD1. There are 14 residues in the CDR3. Germline CDR1 WSHSY, CDR2 SAAADI. Trimming at V came to 6 bases and at J to 7 bases, leaving 8 bases not matched to a gene. The CDR3 sequence: CASSPGTGGGEQYF. The CDR3 region has the DNA TGCGCCAGCAGCCCCGGGACAGGGGGGGGAGAGCAGTACTTC.

The V gene is TRBV14, the J gene TRBJ2-7; 9 bases line up with TRBD1. There are 13 residues in the CDR3. Germline-derived CDR1 and CDR2 are SGHDN and FVKESK. V gave up 4 bases and J gave up 8 bases; unmatched junction bases: 6. The CDR3, as DNA: TGTGCCAGCAGCCTCGGACAGGGGCTCAAGCAGTACTTC. Protein: CASSLGQGLKQYF. Drawing the rest from reference TRBV14 and TRBJ2-7, the complete variable domain is EAGVTQFPSHSVIEKGQTVTLRCDPISGHDNLYWYRRVMGKEIKFLLHFVKESKQDESGMPNNRFLAERTGGTYSTLKVQPAELEDSGVYFCASSLGQGLKQYFGPGTRLTVT.

The chain is built from TRBV14 and TRBJ2-5; D is perhaps TRBD1 or TRBD2 (5 bases each). The CDR3 loop spans 17 amino acids. Germline lookup yields CDR1 SGHDN and CDR2 FVKESK. With 2 bases removed from V and 3 bases from J, the gap between germline ends came to 19 bases. CDR3 sequence reads: CASSQLRDLVVEETQYF. DNA for the CDR3: TGTGCCAGCAGCCAACTCCGGGACCTTGTGGTGGAAGAGACCCAGTACTTC.

This clone was counted a single time. This chain links TRBV7-8 with TRBJ2-3; D not resolved. From germline, CDR1 is SGHVS and CDR2 FQNEAQ. CDR3 length: 12 amino acids. Trimming stripped 4 bases from V and 1 base from J, with 3 bases between. CDR3 amino acids: CASSSRTDTQYF. The CDR3, as DNA: TGTGCCAGCAGCTCACGCACAGATACGCAGTATTTT.

V gene TRBV6-5 combines with J gene TRBJ2-5; perhaps TRBD1 as D (5 bases). V was pared by 4 bases and J by 7 bases, with 19 bases between. The CDR3 contains 15 residues. From germline, CDR1 is MNHEY and CDR2 SVGAGI. The CDR3 is CASSWGRPELGTQYF. The CDR3 DNA follows: TGTGCCAGCAGTTGGGGCAGACCTGAATTAGGGACCCAGTACTTC.

J is TRBJ2-7 and V is TRBV4-2, with D hard to call. Trimming removed 1 base at V and 2 bases at J, with 9 bases between. From germline, CDR1 is LGHNA and CDR2 YNFKEQ. This CDR3 has 14 amino acids. In DNA, the CDR3 is TGTGCCAGCAGCCAAGGGCAGGAAGCCTACGAGCAGTACTTC. Protein sequence: CASSQGQEAYEQYF.

The gene calls are TRBV28 and TRBJ1-1; D is unclear. The germline V gene encodes CDR1 MDHEN and CDR2 SYDVKM. Between the trimmed V and J ends, which lost 6 bases and 1 base, there was a span of 15 bases. CDR3 size: 15 residues. For the CDR3, the DNA is TGTGCCAGCAGCTCCATGACACCCGGGAACACTGAAGCTTTCTTT. Residues: CASSSMTPGNTEAFF.

This chain connects TRBV5-8 to TRBJ1-5, with D perhaps TRBD1 (6 bases). The V gene lost 5 bases and the J gene lost 1 base, with 16 bases spanning the gap. This CDR3 has 16 amino acids. CDR1 and CDR2 from the germline V gene are SGHTS and YDEGEE. The CDR3 DNA reads as TGTGCCAGCAGTCCGTCCGGGACATTGAGCAATCAGCCCCAGCATTTT. Translating it yields CASSPSGTLSNQPQHF.

The chain joins TRBV4-3 to TRBJ2-2; D is tentatively TRBD1 or TRBD2 (5 bases each). Germline values: CDR1 LGHNA, CDR2 YSLEER. The CDR3 covers 15 residues. Between the trimmed V and J ends, which lost 1 base and 3 bases, there was a span of 9 bases. The CDR3 reads CASSQGGDHTGELFF. The CDR3 region has the DNA TGCGCCAGCAGCCAAGGAGGGGATCACACCGGGGAGCTGTTTTTT.